This T cell receptor (beta chain) was profiled in a study of blood T cells in healthy people across ages. Study-level findings and limits: Underestimates were what the diversity estimates from one million T cells were considered to be.

With respect to this clonotype: The antigen remains unidentified.

This CDR3 has 15 residues. From germline, CDR1 is DFQATT and CDR2 SNEGSKA (reference sequence). Trimming shortened V by 0 bases and J by 1 base, and 10 bases separated the two germline ends. A second PCR of roughly 7 to 11 cycles used a sample-barcoded 5' primer and a J-beta primer mix. TCRdb re-called the 5' RACE reads with MiXCR, one entry per CDR3 protein. Of around 1.1 million distinct CDR3 sequences listed, roughly two fifths are singletons. The clonotype was recovered from a young man in good health. The sequenced material came from blood. The chain has TRBV20-1 and TRBJ1-5; D call uncertain. This chain's CDR3 is CSAREGSLSNQPQHF. The CDR3 bases are TGCAGTGCTAGAGAGGGCAGTCTGAGCAATCAGCCCCAGCATTTT.